These T cell receptor beta chains were read from a single sample in a study of beta chain features in type 1 diabetes. Generated by immunoSEQ multiplex PCR, the TCRdb table keeps only in-frame clones and is missing some. This sample yields 400,000 or so clones, of which roughly 12% are seen a single time; 0.0095% to 0.011% belongs to the top ten. Sequenced: naive CD4+ T cells from blood. The source of these receptors is a woman between 18 and 30 years old with type 1 diabetes. CDR3s include the opening cysteine and the closing phenylalanine or tryptophan. The D gene is left open where the match is weak. A clone size is listed for some rows: how often the clone was seen (once, few, many), or a class if it is expanded.

V: TRBV4-3; J: TRBJ2-7; D: TRBD2; size: few; CDR3: CASSQGTGTSGYEQYF; DNA: TGCGCCAGCAGCCAAGGTACCGGGACTAGCGGATACGAGCAGTACTTC
V: TRBV11-2; J: TRBJ1-1; D: TRBD1; size: few; CDR3: CASSSLFRDRVNTEAFF; DNA: TGTGCCAGCAGCTCGTTATTCCGGGACAGGGTGAACACTGAAGCTTTCTTT
V: TRBV29-1; J: TRBJ2-7; D: .; size: few; CDR3: CSVAPVVDEQYF; DNA: TGCAGCGTTGCCCCAGTGGTGGACGAGCAGTACTTC
V: TRBV19; J: TRBJ1-2; D: .; size: .; CDR3: CASSLQGYGYTF; DNA: TGTGCCAGTAGCCTACAGGGCTATGGCTACACCTTC
V: TRBV7-9; J: TRBJ1-2; D: .; size: few; CDR3: CASSPSGAPYGYTF; DNA: TGTGCCAGCAGCCCCTCGGGAGCCCCCTATGGCTACACCTTC
V: TRBV29-1; J: TRBJ1-1; D: .; size: .; CDR3: CSVVAGRKGTEAFF; DNA: TGCAGCGTAGTAGCGGGCCGAAAGGGGACTGAAGCTTTCTTT
V: TRBV7-9; J: TRBJ2-2; D: .; size: few; CDR3: CASSFPAGGSANTGELFF; DNA: TGTGCCAGCAGCTTCCCGGCCGGAGGCAGCGCGAACACCGGGGAGCTGTTTTTT
V: TRBV7-2; J: TRBJ2-1; D: TRBD2; size: .; CDR3: CASSRVGAGGNEQFF; DNA: TGTGCCAGCAGCAGGGTGGGAGCGGGGGGGAATGAGCAGTTCTTC
V: TRBV11-1; J: TRBJ2-5; D: TRBD2; size: .; CDR3: CASSFEGLAKETQYF; DNA: TGTGCCAGCAGCTTTGAAGGACTAGCGAAAGAGACCCAGTACTTC
V: TRBV25-1; J: TRBJ1-3; D: .; size: .; CDR3: CASHDSLSGNTIYF; DNA: TGTGCCAGCCATGACAGTCTCTCTGGAAACACCATATATTTT
V: TRBV4-3; J: TRBJ2-5; D: .; size: few; CDR3: CASSQETGGETQYF; DNA: TGCGCCAGCAGCCAAGAAACAGGCGGAGAGACCCAGTACTTC
V: TRBV30; J: TRBJ1-2; D: .; size: few; CDR3: CAWSAQGLGYTF; DNA: TGTGCCTGGAGTGCCCAGGGTCTAGGCTACACCTTC
V: TRBV7-2; J: TRBJ1-5; D: TRBD1; size: few; CDR3: CASSLGQGNQPQHF; DNA: TGTGCCAGCAGCTTAGGACAGGGGAATCAGCCCCAGCATTTT
V: TRBV28; J: TRBJ2-7; D: TRBD2; size: few; CDR3: CASSSSGYTSGLSYEQYF; DNA: TGTGCCAGCAGTTCATCCGGATACACTAGCGGATTGTCCTACGAGCAGTACTTC
V: TRBV12-5; J: TRBJ2-1; D: .; size: .; CDR3: CASGFGGPSYNEQFF; DNA: TGTGCTAGTGGTTTCGGGGGGCCCTCCTACAATGAGCAGTTCTTC
V: TRBV6-6; J: TRBJ2-5; D: TRBD2; size: few; CDR3: CASSYPGTSGGETQYF; DNA: TGTGCCAGCAGTTACCCCGGGACTAGCGGGGGAGAGACCCAGTACTTC
V: TRBV6-1; J: TRBJ2-7; D: .; size: .; CDR3: CATRQGTDEQYF; DNA: TGTGCCACCCGTCAGGGAACCGACGAGCAGTACTTC
V: TRBV28; J: TRBJ2-6; D: .; size: few; CDR3: CASSSTTGSGANVLTF; DNA: TGTGCCAGCAGCTCGACGACAGGATCTGGGGCCAACGTCCTGACTTTC
V: TRBV18; J: TRBJ2-3; D: .; size: .; CDR3: CASSPPMGRLTDTQYF; DNA: TGTGCCAGCTCACCACCGATGGGGAGGCTCACAGATACGCAGTATTTT
V: TRBV13; J: TRBJ1-5; D: TRBD1; size: .; CDR3: CASSLGRGTEGPQHF; DNA: TGTGCCAGCAGCTTAGGCAGGGGGACCGAGGGGCCCCAGCATTTT
V: TRBV7-2; J: TRBJ2-3; D: .; size: .; CDR3: CASSLGGGGDTQYF; DNA: TGTGCCAGCAGCTTAGGAGGGGGGGGTGATACGCAGTATTTT
V: TRBV14; J: TRBJ2-2; D: TRBD1; size: few; CDR3: CASRKTGTGTIGELFF; DNA: TGTGCCAGCAGGAAAACCGGGACAGGGACAATCGGGGAGCTGTTTTTT
V: TRBV19; J: TRBJ1-2; D: .; size: .; CDR3: CASTSLQGHGYTF; DNA: TGTGCCAGTACCTCTCTTCAGGGCCATGGCTACACCTTC
V: TRBV13; J: TRBJ1-2; D: .; size: few; CDR3: CASSLGGWVGGYTF; DNA: TGTGCCAGCAGCTTAGGCGGGTGGGTGGGTGGCTACACCTTC
V: TRBV11-2; J: TRBJ2-2; D: .; size: few; CDR3: CASSPWGERTGELFF; DNA: TGTGCCAGCAGCCCCTGGGGGGAGCGGACCGGGGAGCTGTTTTTT
V: TRBV4-1; J: TRBJ2-3; D: TRBD2; size: .; CDR3: CASRIIPGLAGGNTDTQYF; DNA: TGCGCCAGCAGGATTATCCCGGGACTAGCGGGAGGTAACACAGATACGCAGTATTTT
V: TRBV28; J: TRBJ2-2; D: TRBD2; size: .; CDR3: CASSPERGENTGELFF; DNA: TGTGCCAGCAGCCCGGAGCGGGGTGAGAACACCGGGGAGCTGTTTTTT
V: TRBV30; J: TRBJ2-7; D: TRBD2; size: .; CDR3: CAWRTSGTSYEQYF; DNA: TGTGCCTGGAGGACTAGCGGGACTTCCTACGAGCAGTACTTC
V: TRBV30; J: TRBJ2-1; D: .; size: few; CDR3: CAWSVIPVLFF; DNA: TGTGCCTGGAGTGTAATTCCTGTTTTATTCTTC
V: TRBV11-2; J: TRBJ2-3; D: .; size: few; CDR3: CASSWANTQYF; DNA: TGTGCCAGCAGCTGGGCTAATACGCAGTATTTT
V: TRBV19; J: TRBJ1-2; D: .; size: few; CDR3: CASRYTDNYGYTF; DNA: TGTGCCAGTAGGTACACAGATAACTATGGCTACACCTTC
V: TRBV4-3; J: TRBJ2-1; D: TRBD2; size: .; CDR3: CASSQGVIAGKNEQFF; DNA: TGCGCCAGCAGCCAAGGCGTGATAGCGGGAAAGAATGAGCAGTTCTTC
V: TRBV9; J: TRBJ2-5; D: .; size: few; CDR3: CASSGGGALEETQYF; DNA: TGTGCCAGCAGCGGGGGCGGTGCCCTAGAAGAGACCCAGTACTTC
V: TRBV4-3; J: TRBJ2-1; D: .; size: .; CDR3: CASSQDSYNEQFF; DNA: TGCGCCAGCAGCCAAGACAGCTACAATGAGCAGTTCTTC
V: TRBV5-6; J: TRBJ1-1; D: .; size: few; CDR3: CASSLRRGTEAFF; DNA: TGTGCCAGCAGCCTACGCAGGGGAACTGAAGCTTTCTTT
V: TRBV5-1; J: TRBJ1-2; D: .; size: .; CDR3: CASSLGPEANYGYTF; DNA: TGCGCCAGCAGCTTGGGGCCCGAAGCTAACTATGGCTACACCTTC
V: TRBV7-9; J: TRBJ2-7; D: .; size: .; CDR3: CASSLSGYEQYF; DNA: TGTGCCAGCAGCCTTAGCGGCTACGAGCAGTACTTC
V: TRBV4-3; J: TRBJ1-5; D: TRBD1; size: few; CDR3: CASSQETRTGRANSNQPQHF; DNA: TGCGCCAGCAGCCAAGAAACTAGGACAGGGAGGGCGAATAGCAATCAGCCCCAGCATTTT
V: TRBV27; J: TRBJ2-1; D: TRBD2; size: few; CDR3: CASAGLAGNEQFF; DNA: TGTGCCTCAGCAGGACTAGCGGGAAATGAGCAGTTCTTC
V: TRBV6-6; J: TRBJ1-1; D: .; size: few; CDR3: CASTEDRMNTEAFF; DNA: TGTGCCAGCACCGAAGACAGGATGAACACTGAAGCTTTCTTT
V: TRBV6-4; J: TRBJ2-3; D: .; size: few; CDR3: CASSDSMGADTQYF; DNA: TGTGCCAGCAGTGACTCGATGGGGGCGGATACGCAGTATTTT
V: TRBV4-1; J: TRBJ2-5; D: .; size: few; CDR3: CASSQDWARSQETQYF; DNA: TGCGCCAGCAGCCAAGATTGGGCACGAAGCCAAGAGACCCAGTACTTC
V: TRBV25-1; J: TRBJ1-2; D: .; size: .; CDR3: CASRLSGEGYTF; DNA: TGTGCCAGCAGGCTTTCAGGGGAAGGCTACACCTTC
V: TRBV20-1; J: TRBJ2-1; D: .; size: few; CDR3: CSALDNEQFF; DNA: TGCAGTGCTTTAGACAATGAGCAGTTCTTC
V: TRBV18; J: TRBJ2-7; D: TRBD2; size: few; CDR3: CASSTRLAESYEQYF; DNA: TGTGCCAGCTCAACTAGACTAGCGGAGTCCTACGAGCAGTACTTC